These T cell receptor beta chains were read from a single sample in a study of T cell repertoires in cytomegalovirus infection. TCRdb itself ran the reads through MiXCR, one entry per CDR3 protein. The sample lists hundreds of thousands of distinct CDR3 sequences; 6.5% were seen once. The sequencing input was PBMCs. The receptors shown here come from a human donor in good health (CMV status not recorded). Some clones in this sample may be carry-over from other donors' samples. Both conserved end residues are trimmed from each CDR3.

j_call | v_call | cdr3_aa
TRBJ2-6 | TRBV20-1 | SAVTASGANVLT
TRBJ2-3 | TRBV7-2 | ASSSPWGTTDTQY
TRBJ2-2 | TRBV29-1 | SVTDSTGELF
TRBJ1-2 | TRBV7-2 | ASSPQGIGHGYT
TRBJ2-1 | TRBV9 | ASSPPGEGRTQF
TRBJ1-1 | TRBV7-2 | ASSLEGPLGAF
TRBJ2-1 | TRBV29-1 | SARTSYDNEQF
TRBJ1-4 | TRBV7-2 | ASSRQGNKLF
TRBJ1-2 | TRBV29-1 | SVEFTGTGVDGYT
TRBJ2-2 | TRBV10-3 | AISGGYTGELF
TRBJ2-3 | TRBV5-1 | ASSQGIPGDTQY
TRBJ2-1 | TRBV9 | ASSVGLAGAGTYNEQF
TRBJ2-7 | TRBV18 | ASSPRQGNHEQY
TRBJ1-1 | TRBV12-3/TRBV12-4 | ASSLVPGNTEAF
TRBJ1-1 | TRBV4-1 | ASSQLDLVASGTEAF
TRBJ1-3 | TRBV6-8 | ASSYSRDRVHTIY
TRBJ1-1 | TRBV12-3/TRBV12-4 | ASSFMEYTEAF
TRBJ1-5 | TRBV6-1 | AGGFDQPQH
TRBJ2-2 | TRBV6-1 | ASSFLAGGRSGELF
TRBJ2-1 | TRBV6-2/TRBV6-3 | ASSYSISGVYNEQF
TRBJ1-1 | TRBV4-3 | ASSQSGRLSEAF
TRBJ1-1 | TRBV6-5 | ASSFHSKTNTEAF
TRBJ1-2 | TRBV27 | ASSSQGLKYT
TRBJ2-7 | TRBV12-3/TRBV12-4 | ASSLLRVAEQY
TRBJ2-3 | TRBV28 | ASSVQGPADTQY
TRBJ1-1 | TRBV24-1 | ATSVRSATEAF
TRBJ1-1 | TRBV2 | ASSDVSAANTEAF
TRBJ1-5 | TRBV20-1 | SARGQGVDQPQH
TRBJ1-1 | TRBV29-1 | SAETGVNTEAF
TRBJ1-6 | TRBV20-1 | SAEMDQGSPLH
TRBJ1-6 | TRBV6-5 | ASLDLVKNSPLH
TRBJ2-1 | TRBV5-1 | ASSYLGTASYNEQF
TRBJ1-2 | TRBV2 | ASSGRPGRGYT
TRBJ2-3 | TRBV15 | ATSRGVKDTQY
TRBJ2-7 | TRBV6-2/TRBV6-3 | ASRALTGNTGEQY
TRBJ2-7 | TRBV11-2 | ASSLGLAGGREQY
TRBJ1-1 | TRBV7-2 | ASSLGPREAF
TRBJ2-7 | TRBV20-1 | SARDRRTGRGEQY
TRBJ1-2 | TRBV29-1 | SVNPGTGDYGYT
TRBJ1-1 | TRBV7-2 | ASSFRTGWGTEAF
TRBJ2-5 | TRBV12-3/TRBV12-4 | ASSLILEGTQY
TRBJ2-2 | TRBV4-3 | ASSQKTGAATGELF
TRBJ2-5 | TRBV29-1 | SVARGRETQY
TRBJ2-2 | TRBV6-6 | ASSYSMTSVAGELF
TRBJ1-6 | TRBV5-1 | ASSADGEAPLH
TRBJ2-1 | TRBV5-1 | ASQVAADEQF
TRBJ2-1 | TRBV7-2 | ASSSGLGVGNEQF
TRBJ2-3 | TRBV28 | ASSLWSGDTQY
TRBJ1-6 | TRBV6-2/TRBV6-3 | ASAVLRGSAAPLH